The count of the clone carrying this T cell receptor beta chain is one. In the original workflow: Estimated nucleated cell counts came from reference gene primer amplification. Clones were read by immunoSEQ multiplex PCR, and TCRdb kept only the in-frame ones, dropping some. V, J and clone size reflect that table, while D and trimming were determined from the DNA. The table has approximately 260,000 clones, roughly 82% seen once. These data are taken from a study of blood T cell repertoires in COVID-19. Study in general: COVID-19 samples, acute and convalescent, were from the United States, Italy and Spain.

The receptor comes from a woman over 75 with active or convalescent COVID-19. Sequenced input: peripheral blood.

The CDR3 sequence: CASRSPGGAYQPQHF. DNA for the CDR3: TGTGCCAGCAGGAGCCCAGGGGGCGCGTATCAGCCCCAGCATTTT. J is TRBJ1-5 and V is TRBV28; 8 positions match TRBD1. The V segment lost 6 bases and the J segment 5 bases; nucleotides outside the gene matches: 9. CDR3 length: 15 amino acids. From germline, CDR1 is MDHEN and CDR2 SYDVKM.